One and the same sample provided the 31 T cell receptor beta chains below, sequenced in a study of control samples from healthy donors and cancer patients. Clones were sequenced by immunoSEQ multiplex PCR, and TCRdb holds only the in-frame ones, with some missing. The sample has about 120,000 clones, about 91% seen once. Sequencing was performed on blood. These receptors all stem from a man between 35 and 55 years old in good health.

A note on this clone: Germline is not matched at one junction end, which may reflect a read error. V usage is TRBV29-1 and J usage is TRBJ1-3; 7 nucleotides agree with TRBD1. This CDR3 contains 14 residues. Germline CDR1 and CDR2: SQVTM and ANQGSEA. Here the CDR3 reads CSAEVGGRGNTIYF. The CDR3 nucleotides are TGCAGCGCTGAAGTAGGGGGCCGTGGAAACACCATATATTTT.

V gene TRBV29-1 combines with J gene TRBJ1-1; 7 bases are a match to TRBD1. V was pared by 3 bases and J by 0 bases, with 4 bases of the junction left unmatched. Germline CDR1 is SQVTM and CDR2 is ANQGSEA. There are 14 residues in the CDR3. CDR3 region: CSVDTGTVNTEAFF. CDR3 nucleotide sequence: TGCAGCGTTGATACCGGGACAGTGAACACTGAAGCTTTCTTT.

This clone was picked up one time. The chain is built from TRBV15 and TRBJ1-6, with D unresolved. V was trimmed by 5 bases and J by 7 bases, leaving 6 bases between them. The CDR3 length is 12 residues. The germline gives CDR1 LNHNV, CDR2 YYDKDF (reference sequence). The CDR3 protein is CATSGLNSPLHF. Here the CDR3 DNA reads TGTGCCACCAGCGGATTGAATTCACCCCTCCACTTT.

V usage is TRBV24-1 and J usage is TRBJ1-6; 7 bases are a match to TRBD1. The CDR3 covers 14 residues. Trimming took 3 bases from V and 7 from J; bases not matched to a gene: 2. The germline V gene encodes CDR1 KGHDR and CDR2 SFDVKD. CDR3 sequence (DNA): TGTGCCACCAGTGATCAGGGGGTAAATTCACCCCTCCACTTT. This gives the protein CATSDQGVNSPLHF.

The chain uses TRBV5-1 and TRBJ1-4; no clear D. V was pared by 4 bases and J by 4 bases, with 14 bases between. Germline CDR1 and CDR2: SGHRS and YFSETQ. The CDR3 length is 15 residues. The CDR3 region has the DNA TGCGCCAGCAGCATGGGCCAACGGGATAATGAAAAACTGTTTTTT. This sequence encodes CASSMGQRDNEKLFF.

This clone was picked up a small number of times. The CDR3 DNA reads as TGCGCCAGCGGATCAGGGACAGGGCAAAACACCGGGGAGCTGTTTTTT. This encodes CASGSGTGQNTGELFF. The V and J genes are TRBV4-1 and TRBJ2-2, with TRBD1 matching 9 bases. Germline values: CDR1 MGHRA, CDR2 YSYEKL. This CDR3 spans 16 amino acids. Trimming took 8 bases from V and 2 from J; bases not matched to a gene: 9.

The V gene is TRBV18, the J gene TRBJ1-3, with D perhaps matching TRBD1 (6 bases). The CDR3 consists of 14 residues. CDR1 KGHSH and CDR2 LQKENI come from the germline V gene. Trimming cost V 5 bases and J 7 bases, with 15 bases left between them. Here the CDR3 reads CASSSQGTKNTIYF. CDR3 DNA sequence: TGTGCCAGCTCATCACAGGGAACCAAGAACACCATATATTTT. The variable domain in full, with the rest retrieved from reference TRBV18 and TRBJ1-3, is NAGVMQNPRHLVRRRGQEARLRCSPMKGHSHVYWYRQLPEEGLKFMVYLQKENIIDESGMPKERFSAEFPKEGPSILRIQQVVRGDSAAYFCASSSQGTKNTIYFGEGSWLTVV.

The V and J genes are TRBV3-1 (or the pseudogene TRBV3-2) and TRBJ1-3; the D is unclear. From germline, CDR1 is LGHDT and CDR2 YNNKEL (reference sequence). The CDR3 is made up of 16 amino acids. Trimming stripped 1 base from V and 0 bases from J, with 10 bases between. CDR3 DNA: TGTGCCAGCAGCCAAGTACCCAAGAGCTCTGGAAACACCATATATTTT. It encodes CASSQVPKSSGNTIYF.

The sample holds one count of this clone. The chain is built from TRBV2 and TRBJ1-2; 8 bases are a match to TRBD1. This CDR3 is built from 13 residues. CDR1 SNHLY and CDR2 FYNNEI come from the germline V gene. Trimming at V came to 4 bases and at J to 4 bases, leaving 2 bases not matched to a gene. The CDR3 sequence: CASSGTGTYGYTF. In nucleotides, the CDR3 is TGTGCCAGCAGTGGGACAGGGACCTATGGCTACACCTTC. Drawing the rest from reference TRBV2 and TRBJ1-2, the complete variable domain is EPEVTQTPSHQVTQMGQEVILRCVPISNHLYFYWYRQILGQKVEFLVSFYNNEISEKSEIFDDQFSVERPDGSNFTLKIRSTKLEDSAMYFCASSGTGTYGYTFGSGTRLTVV.

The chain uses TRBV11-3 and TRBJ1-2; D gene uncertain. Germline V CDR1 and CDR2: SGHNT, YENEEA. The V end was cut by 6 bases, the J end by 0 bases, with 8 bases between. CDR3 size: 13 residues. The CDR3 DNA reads TGTGCCAGCAGAGGCAACGCTAACTATGGCTACACCTTC. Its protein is CASRGNANYGYTF.

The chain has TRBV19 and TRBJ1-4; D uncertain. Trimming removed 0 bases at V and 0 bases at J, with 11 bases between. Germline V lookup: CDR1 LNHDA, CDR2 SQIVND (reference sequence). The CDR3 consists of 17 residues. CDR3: CASSIDGVSSTNEKLFF. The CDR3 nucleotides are TGTGCCAGTAGTATAGACGGCGTTAGTTCAACTAATGAAAAACTGTTTTTT.

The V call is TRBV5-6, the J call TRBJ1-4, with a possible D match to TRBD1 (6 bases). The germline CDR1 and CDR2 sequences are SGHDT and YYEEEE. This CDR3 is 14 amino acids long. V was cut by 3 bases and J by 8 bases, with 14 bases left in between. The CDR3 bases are TGTGCCAGCAGCTCGGACAGCCTCGGGGAAAAACTGTTTTTT. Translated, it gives CASSSDSLGEKLFF.

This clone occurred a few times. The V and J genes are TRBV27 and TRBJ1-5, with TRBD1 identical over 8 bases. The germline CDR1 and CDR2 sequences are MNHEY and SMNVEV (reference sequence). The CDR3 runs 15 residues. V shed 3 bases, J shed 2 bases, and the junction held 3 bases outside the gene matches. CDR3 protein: CASSLNRGGNQPQHF. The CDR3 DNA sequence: TGTGCCAGCAGTTTGAACAGGGGGGGCAATCAGCCCCAGCATTTT.

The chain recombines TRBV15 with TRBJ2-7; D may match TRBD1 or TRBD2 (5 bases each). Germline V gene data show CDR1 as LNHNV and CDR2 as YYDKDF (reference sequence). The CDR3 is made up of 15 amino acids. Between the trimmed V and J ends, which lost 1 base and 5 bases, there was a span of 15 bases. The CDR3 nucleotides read TGTGCCACCAGCAGAGGCGGGTTAGGGGCCAACGAGCAGTACTTC. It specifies CATSRGGLGANEQYF.

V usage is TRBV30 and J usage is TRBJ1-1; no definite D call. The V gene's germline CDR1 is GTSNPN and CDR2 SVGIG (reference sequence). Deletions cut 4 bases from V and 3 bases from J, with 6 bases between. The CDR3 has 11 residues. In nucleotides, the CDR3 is TGTGCCTGGAAGTTAGACACTGAAGCTTTCTTT. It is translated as CAWKLDTEAFF.

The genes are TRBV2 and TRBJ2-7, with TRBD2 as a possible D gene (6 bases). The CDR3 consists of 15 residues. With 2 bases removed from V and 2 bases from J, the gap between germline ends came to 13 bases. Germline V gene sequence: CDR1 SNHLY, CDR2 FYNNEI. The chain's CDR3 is CASSERAGYTYEQYF. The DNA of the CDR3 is TGTGCCAGCAGTGAAAGGGCGGGGTACACCTACGAGCAGTACTTC.

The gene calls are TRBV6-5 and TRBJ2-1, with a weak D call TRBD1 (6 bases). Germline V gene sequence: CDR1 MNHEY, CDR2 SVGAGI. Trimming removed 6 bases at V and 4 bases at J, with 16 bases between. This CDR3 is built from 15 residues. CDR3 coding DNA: TGTGCCAGCAGCTCCGGACAAGGGGGATACAATGAGCAGTTCTTC. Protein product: CASSSGQGGYNEQFF.

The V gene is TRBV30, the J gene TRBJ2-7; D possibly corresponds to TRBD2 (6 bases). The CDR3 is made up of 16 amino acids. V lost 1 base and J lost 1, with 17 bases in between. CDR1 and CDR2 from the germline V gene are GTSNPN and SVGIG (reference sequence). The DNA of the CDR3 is TGTGCCTGGAGTGCCGTTGGGACTCAAAGGTCCTACGAGCAGTACTTC. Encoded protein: CAWSAVGTQRSYEQYF. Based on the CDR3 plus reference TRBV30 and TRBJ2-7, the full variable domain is SQTIHQWPATLVQPVGSPLSLECTVEGTSNPNLYWYRQAAGRGLQLLFYSVGIGQISSEVPQNLSASRPQDRQFILSSKKLLLSDSGFYLCAWSAVGTQRSYEQYFGPGTRLTVT.

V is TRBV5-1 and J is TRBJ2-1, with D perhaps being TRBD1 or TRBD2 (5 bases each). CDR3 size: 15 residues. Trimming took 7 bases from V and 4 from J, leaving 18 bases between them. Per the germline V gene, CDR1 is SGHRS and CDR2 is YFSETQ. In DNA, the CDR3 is TGCGCCAGCGCCCCCCAGGCAGGGAGATACAATGAGCAGTTCTTC. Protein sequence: CASAPQAGRYNEQFF.

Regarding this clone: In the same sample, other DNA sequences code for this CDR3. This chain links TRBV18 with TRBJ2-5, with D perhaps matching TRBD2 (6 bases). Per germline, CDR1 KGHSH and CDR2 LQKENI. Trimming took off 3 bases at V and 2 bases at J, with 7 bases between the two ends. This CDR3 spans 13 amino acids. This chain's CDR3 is CASSPGLQETQYF. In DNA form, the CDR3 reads TGTGCCAGCTCACCGGGACTTCAAGAGACCCAGTACTTC.

DNA for the CDR3: TGTGCCAGCAGAGGGACAGTGAACACTGAAGCTTTCTTT. It encodes CASRGTVNTEAFF. The V and J genes are TRBV6-4 and TRBJ1-1; the match to TRBD1 covers 7 bases. Germline CDR1 and CDR2: MRHNA and SNTAGT. This CDR3 is 13 amino acids long. With V trimmed by 6 bases and J by 0 bases, 1 base remained unmatched.

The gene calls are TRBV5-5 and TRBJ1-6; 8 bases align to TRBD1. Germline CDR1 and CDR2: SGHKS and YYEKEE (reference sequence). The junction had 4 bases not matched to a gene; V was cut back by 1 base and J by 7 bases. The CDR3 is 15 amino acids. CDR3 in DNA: TGTGCCAGCAGCTTGTACCCAGGGGGCAATTCACCCCTCCACTTT. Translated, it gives CASSLYPGGNSPLHF.

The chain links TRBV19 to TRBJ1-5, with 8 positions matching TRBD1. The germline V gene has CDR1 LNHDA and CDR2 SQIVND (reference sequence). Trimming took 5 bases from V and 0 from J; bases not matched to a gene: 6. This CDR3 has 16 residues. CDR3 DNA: TGTGCCAGTAGTGGGCAGGGGGCTGCTAGCAATCAGCCCCAGCATTTT. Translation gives CASSGQGAASNQPQHF.

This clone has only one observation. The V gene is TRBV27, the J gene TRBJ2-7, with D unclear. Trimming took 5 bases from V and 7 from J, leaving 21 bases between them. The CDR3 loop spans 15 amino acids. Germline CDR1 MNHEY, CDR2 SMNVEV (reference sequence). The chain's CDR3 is CASSPQSVGPEEQYF. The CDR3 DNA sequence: TGTGCCAGCAGTCCCCAATCGGTAGGGCCGGAAGAGCAGTACTTC.

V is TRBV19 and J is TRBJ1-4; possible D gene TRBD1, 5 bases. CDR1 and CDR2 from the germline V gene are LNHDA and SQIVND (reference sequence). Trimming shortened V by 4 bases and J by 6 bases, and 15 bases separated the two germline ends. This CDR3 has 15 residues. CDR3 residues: CASSRRDAAYEKLFF. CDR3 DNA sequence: TGTGCCAGTAGTAGACGGGACGCCGCTTATGAAAAACTGTTTTTT.

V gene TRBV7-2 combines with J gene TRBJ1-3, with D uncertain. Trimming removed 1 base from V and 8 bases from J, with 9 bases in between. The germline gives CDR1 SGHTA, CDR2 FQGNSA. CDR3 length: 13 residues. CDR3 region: CASSLVSRDTIYF. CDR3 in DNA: TGTGCCAGCAGCTTAGTTTCTCGAGACACCATATATTTT. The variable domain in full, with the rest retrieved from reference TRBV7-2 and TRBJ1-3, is GAGVSQSPSNKVTEKGKDVELRCDPISGHTALYWYRQSLGQGLEFLIYFQGNSAPDKSGLPSDRFSAERTGGSVSTLTIQRTQQEDSAVYLCASSLVSRDTIYFGEGSWLTVV.

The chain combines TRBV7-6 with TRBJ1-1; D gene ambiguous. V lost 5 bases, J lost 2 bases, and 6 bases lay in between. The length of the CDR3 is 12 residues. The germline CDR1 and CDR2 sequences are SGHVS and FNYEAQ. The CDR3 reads CASSRQNTEAFF. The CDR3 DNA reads TGTGCCAGCAGCCGTCAAAACACTGAAGCTTTCTTT.

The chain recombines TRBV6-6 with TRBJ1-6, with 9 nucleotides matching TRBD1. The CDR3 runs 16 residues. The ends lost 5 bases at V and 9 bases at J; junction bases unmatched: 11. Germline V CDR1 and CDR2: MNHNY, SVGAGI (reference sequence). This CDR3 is CASSPGQGSLGSPLHF. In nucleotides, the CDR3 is TGTGCCAGCAGTCCGGGACAGGGTTCCCTGGGTTCACCCCTCCACTTT.

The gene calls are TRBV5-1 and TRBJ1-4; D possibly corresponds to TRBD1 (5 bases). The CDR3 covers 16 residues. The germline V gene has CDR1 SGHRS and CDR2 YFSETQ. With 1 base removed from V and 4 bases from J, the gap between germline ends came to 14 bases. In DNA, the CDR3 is TGCGCCAGCAGCTTGCAGACACAGGATCTTAATGAAAAACTGTTTTTT. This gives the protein CASSLQTQDLNEKLFF. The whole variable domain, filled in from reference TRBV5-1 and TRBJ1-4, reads KAGVTQTPRYLIKTRGQQVTLSCSPISGHRSVSWYQQTPGQGLQFLFEYFSETQRNKGNFPGRFSGRQFSNSRSEMNVSTLELGDSALYLCASSLQTQDLNEKLFFGSGTQLSVL.

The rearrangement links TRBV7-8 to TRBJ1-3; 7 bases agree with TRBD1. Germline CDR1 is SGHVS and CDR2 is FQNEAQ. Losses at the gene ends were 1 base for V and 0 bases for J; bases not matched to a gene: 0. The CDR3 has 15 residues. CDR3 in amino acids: CASSLEGASGNTIYF. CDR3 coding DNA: TGTGCCAGCAGCTTAGAGGGGGCCTCTGGAAACACCATATATTTT.

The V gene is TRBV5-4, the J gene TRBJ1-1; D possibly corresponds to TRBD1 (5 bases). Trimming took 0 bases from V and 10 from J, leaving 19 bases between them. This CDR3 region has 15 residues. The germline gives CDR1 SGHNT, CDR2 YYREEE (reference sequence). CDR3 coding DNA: TGTGCCAGCAGCTTGGGCCCCAGATCGGGGGGGAGAGCTTTCTTT. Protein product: CASSLGPRSGGRAFF.